The 9 T cell receptor beta chains below come from one sample, sequenced in a study of T-cell reconstitution after alpha-beta-depleted transplantation in children. Preparation of the TCRbeta library was carried out with unique molecular identifiers. Using its own MiXCR run on the PCR reads, TCRdb lists one record per CDR3 protein. The sample yields 190,000 or so distinct CDR3 sequences, just over 14% seen once. The sequenced sample was PBMCs from the stem cell graft donor, obtained from the stem cell graft. Every receptor here comes from a human donor who donated a stem cell graft to a child with acute lymphoblastic leukemia.

This clonotype has only a few counts. The CDR3 DNA reads TGTGCCAGCAGGCCGAAGTCAGGGGCCAACGTCCTGACTTTC. Its protein is CASRPKSGANVLTF. The chain recombines TRBV7-9 with TRBJ2-6, with D unclear. The V end was cut by 6 bases, the J end by 4 bases, with 10 bases between. Germline values: CDR1 SEHNR, CDR2 FQNEAQ (reference sequence). CDR3 size: 14 residues. The full variable domain, completed using reference TRBV7-9 and TRBJ2-6, is DTGVSQNPRHKITKRGQNVTFRCDPISEHNRLYWYRQTLGQGPEFLTYFQNEAQLEKSRLLSDRFSAERPKGSFSTLEIQRTEQGDSAMYLCASRPKSGANVLTFGAGSRLTVL.

This clonotype has at least ten counts. The rearrangement joins TRBV2 to TRBJ2-7; 8 bases line up with TRBD1. The CDR3 runs 18 residues. With 6 bases clipped from V and 2 bases from J, the junction kept 18 bases outside the gene matches. CDR1 SNHLY and CDR2 FYNNEI come from the germline V gene. CDR3 amino acids: CASSATLTGGQGAYEQYF. CDR3 bases: TGTGCCAGCAGCGCTACACTTACCGGCGGACAGGGAGCCTACGAGCAGTACTTC.

This clonotype was counted between two and nine times. The gene calls are TRBV6-4 and TRBJ2-2, with D tentatively TRBD2 (6 bases). The CDR3 spans 15 residues. With 5 bases removed from V and 6 bases from J, the gap between germline ends came to 16 bases. In germline, CDR1 is MRHNA, CDR2 SNTAGT. The CDR3, as DNA: TGTGCCAGCAGTACGACTAGTCAGGCCCCCGGGGAGCTGTTTTTT. This encodes CASSTTSQAPGELFF.

This clonotype has a handful of counts. This sequence joins TRBV12-3 or TRBV12-4 and TRBJ1-5, with 8 bases that match TRBD1. The CDR3 is 15 amino acids. Trimming cost V 5 bases and J 5 bases; bases outside gene matches: 8. The CDR3: CASSLRQGRDQPQHF. The CDR3 nucleotides are TGTGCCAGCAGTCTCAGACAGGGGAGGGATCAGCCCCAGCATTTT.

On this clonotype itself: This is likely a read error, given that the CDR3 carries no conserved phenylalanine or tryptophan at its end. This chain joins TRBV4-2 and TRBJ2-1, with D tentatively TRBD2 (5 bases). V was trimmed by 1 base and J by 2 bases, leaving 9 bases between them. The CDR3 totals 15 residues. Germline CDR1 is LGHNA and CDR2 is YNFKEQ. The CDR3 coding sequence is TGTGCCAGCAGCCAAGCCGGGGAAACCTACAATGAGCAGTTCTTG. It is translated as CASSQAGETYNEQFL.

This clonotype was seen ten or more times. The chain combines TRBV3-1 with TRBJ2-7; 7 positions agree with TRBD2. V shed 3 bases, J shed 6 bases, and the junction held 2 bases outside the gene matches. This CDR3 spans 12 amino acids. Germline V lookup: CDR1 LGHDT, CDR2 YNNKEL (reference sequence). The CDR3 region is CASSQGGIEQYF. In nucleotides, the CDR3 is TGTGCCAGCAGCCAGGGAGGGATCGAGCAGTACTTC.

At least ten counts were recorded for this clonotype. The chain is built from TRBV5-1 and TRBJ2-1, with 8 bases identical to TRBD1. The CDR3 runs 15 residues. Germline V gives CDR1 SGHRS, CDR2 YFSETQ. The J segment lost 1 base and the V segment lost 2 bases, leaving 2 bases of the junction unmatched. CDR3: CASSLTGGSYNEQFF. The CDR3 coding sequence is TGCGCCAGCAGCTTAACAGGGGGATCCTACAATGAGCAGTTCTTC. The entire variable domain, with the rest obtained from reference TRBV5-1 and TRBJ2-1, is as follows: KAGVTQTPRYLIKTRGQQVTLSCSPISGHRSVSWYQQTPGQGLQFLFEYFSETQRNKGNFPGRFSGRQFSNSRSEMNVSTLELGDSALYLCASSLTGGSYNEQFFGPGTRLTVL.

Ten or more counts support this clonotype. The genes are TRBV12-3 or TRBV12-4 and TRBJ2-5; D is uncertain. V was clipped by 1 base and J by 2 bases, with 8 bases between them. The CDR3 contains 14 residues. CDR3 region: CASSLVGLQETQYF. In nucleotides, the CDR3 is TGTGCCAGCAGTTTAGTGGGCCTTCAAGAGACCCAGTACTTC.

This clonotype was found many times. The rearrangement links TRBV5-1 to TRBJ2-2; D possibly corresponds to TRBD1 (6 bases). Trimming pared 4 bases from V and 1 base from J, leaving 14 bases between. CDR1 SGHRS and CDR2 YFSETQ come from the germline V gene. CDR3 length: 16 residues. The CDR3 DNA is TGCGCCAGCAGCCCCCCGGACAGCATGAACACCGGGGAGCTGTTTTTT. It codes for CASSPPDSMNTGELFF.